This T cell receptor beta chain appears in the sequencing data of a study of blood T cells in healthy people across ages. The CDR3 consists of 14 residues. V was cut by 7 bases and J by 1 base, with 14 bases left in between. This clonotype was detected a few times. Primed by a sample-barcoded 5' primer and a J-beta primer mix, a second PCR proceeded for 7 to 11 cycles. A single record per CDR3 protein comes from TCRdb applying MiXCR to the 5' RACE reads. The sample consists of nearly 800,000 distinct CDR3 sequences, 25% of them appearing once. These data were also filed under a second study, of T cells of mothers and their children.

The specimen was blood. This receptor was identified in a boy younger than 18 in good health. V is TRBV12-3 or TRBV12-4 and J is TRBJ2-7; possibly TRBD2 for D (6 bases). CDR3 amino acids: CASTHHRESYEQYV. CDR3 nucleotide sequence: TGTGCCAGCACCCATCACCGGGAGTCCTACGAGCAGTACGTC.